This T cell receptor (beta chain) was profiled in a study of blood T cell repertoires in COVID-19. Profiled with immunoSEQ multiplex PCR; TCRdb holds only in-frame clones, not every one. Of about 240,000 clones listed, roughly 89% were seen once; the top ten hold around 2.6%. Only one count was recorded for this clone. Assignments of participants to cohorts depended upon their own reported clinical history. The V gene end was trimmed by 4 bases and the J gene end by 6 bases; junction bases not matched to a gene: 5. From germline, CDR1 is PRHDT and CDR2 FYEKMQ (reference sequence). The CDR3 length is 14 residues.

Sequences were obtained from PBMCs or T cells enriched from blood (not recorded which). The clonotype comes from a woman aged 30 to 39 with acute COVID-19. The chain recombines TRBV13 with TRBJ2-1, with 8 positions matching TRBD1. Here the CDR3 reads CASSSDRGINEQFF. CDR3 DNA sequence: TGTGCCAGCAGCTCCGACAGGGGAATCAATGAGCAGTTCTTC. The whole variable domain, remainder taken from reference TRBV13 and TRBJ2-1, is AAGVIQSPRHLIKEKRETATLKCYPIPRHDTVYWYQQGPGQDPQFLISFYEKMQSDKGSIPDRFSAQQFSDYHSELNMSSLELGDSALYFCASSSDRGINEQFFGPGTRLTVL.